These 21 T cell receptor beta chains were all obtained from the same sample, sequenced in a study of T cell repertoires in aging, cancer and after chemotherapy. Amplification of TCR beta used genomic DNA extracted from peripheral blood. Multiplex touch-down PCR with TRB-A/B primers amplified rearranged V-D-J TRB sequences. TCRdb redid the calling of the multiplex PCR reads with MiXCR, one entry per CDR3 protein. The sample lists roughly 2,200 distinct CDR3 sequences; around 34% were seen once. The sequenced sample was blood. These receptors all come from a human donor with a blood cancer.

In its sample, this clonotype is medium-sized. V gene TRBV29-1 combines with J gene TRBJ2-1; 16 bases line up with TRBD2. The trim removed 4 bases at V and 0 bases at J, leaving 3 bases unmatched. This CDR3 is 17 amino acids long. CDR1 and CDR2 (germline): SQVTM, ANQGSEA. Here the CDR3 reads CSVAGTSGGASYNEQFF. The CDR3 region has the DNA TGCAGCGTTGCCGGGACTAGCGGGGGGGCCTCCTACAATGAGCAGTTCTTC.

This rearrangement joins TRBV6-2 or TRBV6-3 to TRBJ2-7; D perhaps matches TRBD1 (6 bases). Trimming shortened V by 6 bases and J by 2 bases, and 11 bases separated the two germline ends. The CDR3 spans 13 residues. Germline V gene lookup returns CDR1 MNHEY and CDR2 SVGEGT. The CDR3 sequence is CASRPWTAYEQYV. The CDR3 nucleotides read TGTGCCAGCAGGCCGTGGACAGCCTACGAGCAGTACGTC.

The chain couples TRBV19 to TRBJ2-7; no reliable D call. From germline, CDR1 is LNHDA and CDR2 SQIVND (reference sequence). Trimming pared 3 bases from V and 2 bases from J, leaving 5 bases between. This CDR3 spans 12 amino acids. The CDR3 sequence is CASSMSPYEQYF. The DNA for the CDR3 is TGTGCCAGTAGTATGTCCCCCTACGAGCAGTACTTC. Using reference TRBV19 and TRBJ2-7 for the parts outside the CDR3, the full variable domain is DGGITQSPKYLFRKEGQNVTLSCEQNLNHDAMYWYRQDPGQGLRLIYYSQIVNDFQKGDIAEGYSVSREKKESFPLTVTSAQKNPTAFYLCASSMSPYEQYFGPGTRLTVT.

The V call is TRBV5-1, the J call TRBJ2-7; a weak D match, TRBD2 (6 bases). V gave up 3 bases and J gave up 3 bases, with 7 bases separating them. Per the germline V gene, CDR1 is SGHRS and CDR2 is YFSETQ. CDR3 size: 12 residues. CDR3 nucleotide sequence: TGCGCCAGCAGCTCGGACTACTACGAGCAGTACTTC. This sequence encodes CASSSDYYEQYF.

This rearrangement joins TRBV6-4 to TRBJ1-1; D is perhaps TRBD1 (6 bases). There are 13 residues in the CDR3. V was shortened by 6 bases and J by 1 base, with 9 bases between the two germline ends. CDR1 is MRHNA and CDR2 is SNTAGT in the germline V gene. CDR3 sequence (DNA): TGTGCCAGCAGCCGGACAGCGAACACTGAAGCTTTCTTT. Translating gives CASSRTANTEAFF.

This clonotype was recorded a few times. The genes are TRBV7-6 and TRBJ2-1; 8 bases line up with TRBD1. Trimming at V came to 9 bases and at J to 6 bases, leaving 7 bases not matched to a gene. Germline V gives CDR1 SGHVS, CDR2 FNYEAQ. This CDR3 is built from 13 residues. CDR3 loop: CASTGTGLNEQFF. The DNA of the CDR3 is TGTGCCAGTACCGGGACAGGCCTCAATGAGCAGTTCTTC. Looking up the rest from reference TRBV7-6 and TRBJ2-1 gives the full variable domain: GAGVSQSPRYKVTKRGQDVALRCDPISGHVSLYWYRQALGQGPEFLTYFNYEAQQDKSGLPNDRFSAERPEGSISTLTIQRTEQRDSAMYRCASTGTGLNEQFFGPGTRLTVL.

This clonotype turned up a few times. The chain is built from TRBV19 and TRBJ1-1; maybe TRBD1 (5 bases). Germline-derived CDR1 and CDR2 are LNHDA and SQIVND (reference sequence). Trimming left V 1 base short and J 0 bases short, with 9 bases between. The CDR3 has 15 amino acids. The CDR3 DNA sequence: TGTGCCAGTAGTATAGGGCAGGGCTTGAACACTGAAGCTTTCTTT. Residues: CASSIGQGLNTEAFF.

This clonotype was observed a handful of times. V is TRBV4-1 and J is TRBJ1-2; D might be TRBD1 (6 bases). In germline, CDR1 is MGHRA, CDR2 YSYEKL. V gave up 5 bases and J gave up 6 bases, with 16 bases separating them. This CDR3 is 14 amino acids long. The CDR3 DNA reads as TGCGCCAGCAGCAAATTGGGACAACTGGATGGCTACACCTTC. It encodes CASSKLGQLDGYTF.

This chain links TRBV12-3 or TRBV12-4 with TRBJ1-1, with TRBD1 as a possible D gene (5 bases). The CDR3 extends over 13 amino acids. V gave up 3 bases and J gave up 4 bases, with 9 bases separating them. In DNA form, the CDR3 reads TGTGCCAGCAGTTTTGAAGGGGCCACTGAAGCTTTCTTT. Residues: CASSFEGATEAFF.

Judged by abundance, this clonotype is medium-sized. The rearrangement uses TRBV19 and TRBJ2-2; no clear D gene. The CDR3 covers 13 residues. CDR1 and CDR2 from the germline V gene are LNHDA and SQIVND (reference sequence). The ends were cut back, 3 bases at V and 3 bases at J, with 5 bases in the middle. In DNA, the CDR3 is TGTGCCAGTAGTATTCACGACACCGGGGAGCTGTTTTTT. This gives the protein CASSIHDTGELFF.

Comment on this clonotype: At one end, the junction sequence differs from germline, possibly due to a read error. The V gene is TRBV30, the J gene TRBJ1-2; tentative D call: TRBD1 (5 bases). Germline V gene data show CDR1 as GTSNPN and CDR2 as SVGIG (reference sequence). The CDR3 loop spans 15 amino acids. This CDR3 reads CAWRRRGHLNYCYTF. The CDR3 DNA reads TGTGCCTGGAGGCGGAGGGGTCATCTTAACTATTGCTACACCTTC.

The chain carries TRBV11-1 and TRBJ2-5; 7 bases line up with TRBD1. This CDR3 spans 15 amino acids. J gave up 1 base and V 1 base, and 3 bases lay outside the gene matches. Germline CDR1 SGHAT, CDR2 FQDESV (reference sequence). The CDR3 loop is CASSLGRQGQETQYF. In nucleotides, the CDR3 is TGTGCCAGCAGCTTAGGTCGACAGGGCCAAGAGACCCAGTACTTC.

The chain links TRBV6-5 to TRBJ1-4; D is undetermined. Trimming cost V 0 bases and J 10 bases, with 15 bases left between them. This CDR3 is 15 amino acids long. The germline CDR1 and CDR2 sequences are MNHEY and SVGAGI. The CDR3 protein is CASSYSDGLSGKLFF. The CDR3 DNA is TGTGCCAGCAGTTACTCGGACGGTCTGAGTGGAAAACTGTTTTTT.

The V gene is TRBV6-1, the J gene TRBJ2-4; D possibly matches TRBD1 or TRBD2 (6 bases each). V gave up 3 bases and J gave up 1 base, with 13 bases separating them. Germline assignment: CDR1 MNHNS and CDR2 SASEGT. This CDR3 is built from 16 residues. CDR3 DNA sequence: TGTGCCAGCAGTGATGACCGAGGGGGGGCCAAAAACATTCAGTACTTC. This encodes CASSDDRGGAKNIQYF.

V usage is TRBV4-1 and J usage is TRBJ2-7; D remains unclear. From germline, CDR1 is MGHRA and CDR2 YSYEKL. This CDR3 has 15 amino acids. CDR3 loop: CASSQDQYSSYEQYV. The CDR3, as DNA: TGTGCCAGCAGCCAAGATCAGTACAGCTCCTACGAGCAGTACGTC.

The V gene is TRBV7-9, the J gene TRBJ2-5, with 7 bases matching TRBD2. The CDR3 consists of 12 residues. V gave up 8 bases and J gave up 5 bases; unmatched junction bases: 5. Germline CDR1 SEHNR, CDR2 FQNEAQ (reference sequence). The CDR3 DNA is TGTGCCAGCCGTCGGGGAGGGGAGACCCAGTACTTC. Its translation is CASRRGGETQYF.

This clonotype was counted between two and nine times. The chain couples TRBV5-5 to TRBJ1-2; a weak D match, TRBD1 (5 bases). Trimming left V 4 bases short and J 4 bases short, with 14 bases between. The germline V gene has CDR1 SGHKS and CDR2 YYEKEE (reference sequence). This CDR3 spans 14 amino acids. In DNA form, the CDR3 reads TGTGCCAGCAGCATGGGACTACAAAGCTATGGCTACACCTTC. Translation: CASSMGLQSYGYTF.

This clonotype was observed a single time. V usage is TRBV6-1 and J usage is TRBJ2-2, with 8 bases matching TRBD2. Per the germline V gene, CDR1 is MNHNS and CDR2 is SASEGT. Unmatched junction bases numbered 0, after V lost 0 bases and J lost 6 bases. The CDR3 covers 14 residues. The CDR3 DNA reads as TGTGCCAGCAGTGAAGCCGGGGGGGCCGGGGAGCTGTTTTTT. Protein: CASSEAGGAGELFF.

This clonotype has only a few counts. This chain connects TRBV2 to TRBJ2-7; D uncertain. The CDR3 contains 14 residues. The ends were cut back, 1 base at V and 4 bases at J, with 11 bases in the middle. Germline CDR1 reads SNHLY; CDR2 reads FYNNEI. The CDR3 bases are TGTGCCAGCAGTGAAGTGTATCCCGGTTACGAGCAGTACTTC. Its translation is CASSEVYPGYEQYF.

The rearrangement uses TRBV7-6 and TRBJ1-1; perhaps TRBD1 as D (5 bases). The germline V gene has CDR1 SGHVS and CDR2 FNYEAQ. This CDR3 has 16 residues. V was shortened by 1 base and J by 4 bases, with 16 bases between the two germline ends. DNA of the CDR3: TGTGCCAGCAGCTTAGTCGTCGGGACGTCGGGCACTGAAGCTTTCTTT. Amino acids: CASSLVVGTSGTEAFF.

The gene calls are TRBV20-1 and TRBJ2-5, with D possibly called TRBD1 or TRBD2 (6 bases each). Germline V CDR1 and CDR2: DFQATT, SNEGSKA (reference sequence). The CDR3 is made up of 14 amino acids. Trimming removed 6 bases at V and 2 bases at J, with 16 bases between. This CDR3 is CSAPRGAYQETQYF. For the CDR3, the DNA is TGCAGTGCCCCAAGGGGGGCCTATCAAGAGACCCAGTACTTC.